These 9 T cell receptor beta chains originate from one sample sequenced in a study of blood T cell repertoires in COVID-19. Some clones are missing from TCRdb's copy, which holds only in-frame ones; the method was immunoSEQ multiplex PCR. The sample lists tens of thousands of clones; roughly 91% were seen once. Sequencing input: peripheral blood. Every receptor here comes from a woman over 75 with active or convalescent COVID-19.

CDR3 sequence: CASSYIGTGRIGYTF. In nucleotides, the CDR3 is TGTGCCAGCAGCTACATAGGGACAGGGAGGATTGGCTACACCTTC. This chain uses TRBV5-4 with TRBJ1-2, with TRBD1 matching over 9 bases. V shed 3 bases, J shed 7 bases, and the junction held 10 bases outside the gene matches. The germline gives CDR1 SGHNT, CDR2 YYREEE (reference sequence). The CDR3 is made up of 15 amino acids.

This sequence joins TRBV19 and TRBJ2-2; possible D gene TRBD1, 5 bases. The CDR3 extends over 14 amino acids. V was pared by 3 bases and J by 1 base, with 6 bases between. CDR1 is LNHDA and CDR2 is SQIVND in the germline V gene (reference sequence). The chain's CDR3 is CASSIQGNTGELFF. Here the CDR3 DNA reads TGTGCCAGTAGTATTCAGGGGAACACCGGGGAGCTGTTTTTT.

Here the CDR3 DNA reads TGTGCCAGCAGCTCTTTACTCCTCACCGGGACTAGCAACCAAGAGACCCAGTACTTC. Protein sequence: CASSSLLLTGTSNQETQYF. J is TRBJ2-5 and V is TRBV7-2; 9 nucleotides agree with TRBD2. Germline-derived CDR1 and CDR2 are SGHTA and FQGNSA. After removal of 4 bases from V and 0 bases from J, the junction contained 15 bases not matched to a gene. The CDR3 has 19 residues.

This clone was counted only a few times. This chain uses TRBV27 with TRBJ2-7; a weak D match, TRBD2 (5 bases). Trimming cost V 3 bases and J 0 bases, with 9 bases left between them. CDR1 and CDR2 (germline): MNHEY, SMNVEV (reference sequence). This CDR3 is 14 amino acids long. The CDR3 loop is CASSFREGSYEQYF. CDR3 nucleotide sequence: TGTGCCAGCAGTTTTAGAGAGGGCTCCTACGAGCAGTACTTC.

The rearrangement links TRBV27 to TRBJ1-4; 7 bases agree with TRBD1. The CDR3 sequence is 15 residues long. Germline lookup yields CDR1 MNHEY and CDR2 SMNVEV (reference sequence). V was clipped by 5 bases and J by 8 bases; unmatched bases: 11. The CDR3 protein is CASSPWTGPREKLFF. CDR3 sequence (DNA): TGTGCCAGCAGTCCTTGGACAGGTCCGAGGGAAAAACTGTTTTTT.

The chain has TRBV7-8 and TRBJ1-1; D might be TRBD1 (5 bases). CDR1 and CDR2 (germline): SGHVS, FQNEAQ. Deletions cut 0 bases from V and 4 bases from J, with 12 bases between. The CDR3 totals 15 residues. The CDR3 coding sequence is TGTGCCAGCAGCTTAGCAGCCGGACAAGTCACTGAAGCTTTCTTT. Protein sequence: CASSLAAGQVTEAFF.

The chain links TRBV11-2 to TRBJ2-3, with D uncertain. Deletions cut 2 bases from V and 0 bases from J, with 3 bases between. CDR3 length: 13 amino acids. Germline V gene sequence: CDR1 SGHAT, CDR2 FQNNGV. The CDR3 sequence is CASSLPSTDTQYF. For the CDR3, the DNA is TGTGCCAGCAGCTTACCAAGCACAGATACGCAGTATTTT.

The chain couples TRBV7-2 to TRBJ1-3; unclear D gene. The CDR3 length is 14 residues. Germline V lookup: CDR1 SGHTA, CDR2 FQGNSA. The V gene lost 5 bases and the J gene lost 7 bases, with 15 bases spanning the gap. This CDR3 reads CASSPLGGRNTIYF. The CDR3 DNA reads TGTGCCAGCAGCCCTCTCGGAGGGAGGAACACCATATATTTT.

This clone is a singleton in its sample. The chain has TRBV7-2 and TRBJ2-5, with D possibly matching TRBD2 (7 bases). The V end lost 5 bases, the J end lost 5 bases, and 12 bases lay between the germline ends. CDR1 SGHTA and CDR2 FQGNSA come from the germline V gene. The CDR3 totals 13 residues. This CDR3 is CASSRGAYETQYF. CDR3 nucleotides: TGTGCCAGCAGCCGGGGGGCCTATGAGACCCAGTACTTC.